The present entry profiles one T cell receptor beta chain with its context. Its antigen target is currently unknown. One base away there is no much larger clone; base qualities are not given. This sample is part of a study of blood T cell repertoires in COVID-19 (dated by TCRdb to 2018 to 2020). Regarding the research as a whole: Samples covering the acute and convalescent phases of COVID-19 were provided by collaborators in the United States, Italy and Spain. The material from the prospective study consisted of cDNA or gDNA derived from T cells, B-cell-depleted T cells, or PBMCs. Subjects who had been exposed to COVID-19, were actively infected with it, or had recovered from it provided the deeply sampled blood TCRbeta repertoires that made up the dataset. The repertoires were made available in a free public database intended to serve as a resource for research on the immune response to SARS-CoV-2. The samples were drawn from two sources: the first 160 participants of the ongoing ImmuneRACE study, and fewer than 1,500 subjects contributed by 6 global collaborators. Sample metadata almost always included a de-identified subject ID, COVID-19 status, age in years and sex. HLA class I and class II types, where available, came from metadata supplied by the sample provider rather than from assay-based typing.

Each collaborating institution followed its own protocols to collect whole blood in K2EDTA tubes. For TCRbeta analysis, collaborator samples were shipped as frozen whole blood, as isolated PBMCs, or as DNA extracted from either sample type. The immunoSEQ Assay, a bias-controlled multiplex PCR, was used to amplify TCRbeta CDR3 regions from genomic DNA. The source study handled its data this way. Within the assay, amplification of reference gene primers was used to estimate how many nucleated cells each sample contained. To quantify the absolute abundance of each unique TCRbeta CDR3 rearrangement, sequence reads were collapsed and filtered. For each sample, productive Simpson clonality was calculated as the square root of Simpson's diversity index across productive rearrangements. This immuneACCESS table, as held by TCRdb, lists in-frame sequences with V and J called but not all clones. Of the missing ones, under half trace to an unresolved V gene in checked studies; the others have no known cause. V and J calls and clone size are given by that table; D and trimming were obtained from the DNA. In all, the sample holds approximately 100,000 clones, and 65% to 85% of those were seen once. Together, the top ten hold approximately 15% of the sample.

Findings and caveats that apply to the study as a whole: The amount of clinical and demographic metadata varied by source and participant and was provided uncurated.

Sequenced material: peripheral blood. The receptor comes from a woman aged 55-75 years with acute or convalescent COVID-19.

CDR3 region: CASSTTPGRYGYTF. The bases are TGTGCCAGCAGCACGACCCCCGGGAGGTATGGCTACACCTTC. The receptor chain draws on TRBV9 and TRBJ1-2; the D segment cannot be called with confidence. The germline V gene sets CDR1 to SGDLS and CDR2 to YYNGEE. The junction carries 15 bases between V and J, which are trimmed by 4 bases and 5 bases respectively. From the cysteine through the phenylalanine, the CDR3 covers 14 amino acids. The CDR3 DNA has 42 bases and is translated from base 1.